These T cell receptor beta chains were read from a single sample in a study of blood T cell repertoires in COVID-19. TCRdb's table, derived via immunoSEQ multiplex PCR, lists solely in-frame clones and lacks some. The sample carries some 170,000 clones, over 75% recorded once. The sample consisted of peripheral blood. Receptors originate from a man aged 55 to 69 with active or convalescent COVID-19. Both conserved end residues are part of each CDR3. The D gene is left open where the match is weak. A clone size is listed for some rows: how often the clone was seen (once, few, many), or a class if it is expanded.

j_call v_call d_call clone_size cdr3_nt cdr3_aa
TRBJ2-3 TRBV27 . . TGTGCCAGCAGTTTCAGAGGGTTGAGGGGCACAGATACGCAGTATTTT CASSFRGLRGTDTQYF
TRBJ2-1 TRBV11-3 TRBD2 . TGTGCCAGCAGCTTAGGTGCGGGAGGGTGGAATGAGCAGTTCTTC CASSLGAGGWNEQFF
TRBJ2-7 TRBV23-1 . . TGCGCCAGCAGTTTTGGACCAGGGGTCACCTACGAGCAGTACTTC CASSFGPGVTYEQYF
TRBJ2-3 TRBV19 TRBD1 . TGTGCCAGTAGTTTGCGGGACAGGGCAGGAGATACGCAGTATTTT CASSLRDRAGDTQYF
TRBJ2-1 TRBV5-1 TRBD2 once TGCGCCAGCAGCTCGGGACTAGCGGGGTACAATGAGCAGTTCTTC CASSSGLAGYNEQFF
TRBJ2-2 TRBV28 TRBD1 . TGTGCCAGCAGTAACGGACAGGGGACCGGGGAGCTGTTTTTT CASSNGQGTGELFF
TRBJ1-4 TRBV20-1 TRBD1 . TGCAGTGCTAGTGAACAGGGGAGGGAAAAACTGTTTTTT CSASEQGREKLFF
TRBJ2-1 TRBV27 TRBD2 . TGTGCCAGCAGAGGAGCGGGAACCTACAATGAGCAGTTCTTC CASRGAGTYNEQFF
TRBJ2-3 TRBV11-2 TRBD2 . TGTGCCAGCAGCCAAACTAGCGGGGGGGCCCTAGATACGCAGTATTTT CASSQTSGGALDTQYF
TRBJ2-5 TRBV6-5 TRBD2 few TGTGCCAGTAGACGACTAGCGGGAAACCAAGAGACCCAGTACTTC CASRRLAGNQETQYF
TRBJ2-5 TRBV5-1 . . TGCGCCAGCAGCCCCGAGAGGTCAGAAGGCCAAGAGACCCAGTACTTC CASSPERSEGQETQYF
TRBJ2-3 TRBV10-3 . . TGTGCCACAGGCAGGGGCGAGGGAGTTTCAGATACGCAGTATTTT CATGRGEGVSDTQYF
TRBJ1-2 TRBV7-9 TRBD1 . TGTGCCAGCAGCCGGGACAGCGACTATGGCTACACCTTC CASSRDSDYGYTF
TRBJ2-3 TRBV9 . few TGTGCCAGCAGCTACACTAGTTTCGGTATGGATTTT CASSYTSFGMDF
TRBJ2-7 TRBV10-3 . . TGTGCCATCAGTGAGTCGGCAGGGTTAGAGCAGTACTTC CAISESAGLEQYF
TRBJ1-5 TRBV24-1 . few TGTGCCACCAGTGATGTTGGGGGGAAGCAGCCCCAGCATTTT CATSDVGGKQPQHF
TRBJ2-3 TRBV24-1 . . TGTGCCACCAGTGATTCGGAGGGGGCCGGAGATACGCAGTATTTT CATSDSEGAGDTQYF
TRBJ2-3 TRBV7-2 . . TGTGCCAGCAGCTTTCTGCGGCGCACAGATACGCAGTATTTT CASSFLRRTDTQYF
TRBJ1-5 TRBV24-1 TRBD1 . TGTGCCACCAGAGGGACAGGGGGCGACCAGCCCCAGCATTTT CATRGTGGDQPQHF
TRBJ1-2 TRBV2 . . TGTGCCAGCAGTGATAGACAGGACTATGGCTACACCTTC CASSDRQDYGYTF
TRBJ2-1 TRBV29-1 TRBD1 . TGCAGCCCGGACAGGGTATGGGTTTACAATGAGCAGTTCTTC CSPDRVWVYNEQFF
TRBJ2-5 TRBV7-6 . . TGTGCCAGCAGCTTAGCCGTGGACCGTAGGGGGGAGACCCAGTACTTC CASSLAVDRRGETQYF
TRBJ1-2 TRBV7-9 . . TGTGCCAGCAGCTTCTCAGGGGATGGCTACACCTTC CASSFSGDGYTF
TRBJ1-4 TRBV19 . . TGTGCCAGTAGTGCCACAGACAGGAGAAATGAAAAACTGTTTTTT CASSATDRRNEKLFF
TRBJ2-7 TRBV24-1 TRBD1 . TGTGCCACCAGTGATTTGGGGACAGGAGGCGAGCAGTACTTC CATSDLGTGGEQYF
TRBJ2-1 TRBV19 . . TGTGCCAGTAGTATAGATCAGAGGACCTACAATGAGCAGTTCTTC CASSIDQRTYNEQFF
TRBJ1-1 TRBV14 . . TGTGCCAGCAGCCGTGGGGCTGGCGACACTGAAGCTTTCTTT CASSRGAGDTEAFF
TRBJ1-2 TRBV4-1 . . TGCGCCAGCAGCCAAGGAATGTCCAGCGGCTATGGCTACACCTTC CASSQGMSSGYGYTF
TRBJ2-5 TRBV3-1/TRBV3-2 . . TGTGCCAGCAGACAAGAAGTCGGGGGGCCCCTTCAAGAGACCCAGTACTTC CASRQEVGGPLQETQYF
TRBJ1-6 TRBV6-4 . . TGTGCCAGCAGTGAGGGACTTCGGAATTCACCCCTCCACTTT CASSEGLRNSPLHF
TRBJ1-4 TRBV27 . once TGTGCCAGCAGTTCCCCCCACGCGGGGAATGAAAAACTGTTTTTT CASSSPHAGNEKLFF
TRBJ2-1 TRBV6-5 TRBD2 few TGTGCCAGCAGTCAGGGGCTAGCGGGGGGGGAGCAGTTCTTC CASSQGLAGGEQFF
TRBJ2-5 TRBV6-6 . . TGTGCCAGCAGTAAGGGGTTAATCCGAGAGACCCAGTACTTC CASSKGLIRETQYF
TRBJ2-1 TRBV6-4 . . TGTGCCAGCAGTGACTCGCGCCAGGGGTCCCACAATGAGCAGTTCTTC CASSDSRQGSHNEQFF
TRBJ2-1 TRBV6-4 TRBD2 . TGTGCCAGCGCCTTGACTAGCGGGTATAGTGAGCAGTTCTTC CASALTSGYSEQFF
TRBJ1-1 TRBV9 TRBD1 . TGTGCCAGCAGCCCATGGACAGGGAGTAACACTGAAGCTTTCTTT CASSPWTGSNTEAFF
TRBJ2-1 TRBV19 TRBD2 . TGTGCCAGTAGTACGGGACTAGCGGGAATTAATGAGCAGTTCTTC CASSTGLAGINEQFF
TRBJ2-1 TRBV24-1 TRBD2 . TGTGCCACCAGTGATCGGACTAGCGGGAGTAAGAATGAGCAGTTCTTC CATSDRTSGSKNEQFF
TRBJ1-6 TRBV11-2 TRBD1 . TGTGCCAGCAGCCCCCAGGGACAGGGGGCTTATTCACCCCTCCACTTT CASSPQGQGAYSPLHF
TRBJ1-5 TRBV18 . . TGTGCCAGCTCACCTCAGGGTTATAGCAATCAGCCCCAGCATTTT CASSPQGYSNQPQHF
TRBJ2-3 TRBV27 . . TGTGCCAGCAGAACTAGCACAGATACGCAGTATTTT CASRTSTDTQYF
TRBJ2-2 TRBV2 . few TGTGCCAGCAGGGGGCTTAGGAACACCGGGGAGCTGTTTTTT CASRGLRNTGELFF
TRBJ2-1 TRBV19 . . TGTGCCAGTAGTGTCCCCGGCAATGAGCAGTTCTTC CASSVPGNEQFF
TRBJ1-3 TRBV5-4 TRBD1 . TGTGCCAGCAGCAAACAGGGGGCTTTTTCTGGAAACACCATATATTTT CASSKQGAFSGNTIYF
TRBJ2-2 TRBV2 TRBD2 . TGTGCCAGCAGTGTGGAGGGACTAGCGAACACCGGGGAGCTGTTTTTT CASSVEGLANTGELFF
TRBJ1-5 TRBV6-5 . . TGTGCCAGCAGGGCAGGGGTGTTCAGCAATCAGCCCCAGCATTTT CASRAGVFSNQPQHF
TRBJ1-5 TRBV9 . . TGTGCCAGCAGCGGCCCAGGGAAGGAAATGAATCAGCCCCAGCATTTT CASSGPGKEMNQPQHF